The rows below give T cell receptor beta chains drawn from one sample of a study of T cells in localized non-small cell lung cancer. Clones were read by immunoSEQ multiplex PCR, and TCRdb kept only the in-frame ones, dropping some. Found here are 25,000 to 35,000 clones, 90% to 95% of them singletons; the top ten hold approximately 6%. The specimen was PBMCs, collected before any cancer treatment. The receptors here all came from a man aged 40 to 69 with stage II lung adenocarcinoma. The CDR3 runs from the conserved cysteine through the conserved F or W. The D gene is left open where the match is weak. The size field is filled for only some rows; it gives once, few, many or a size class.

TGTGCCAGCAGCTACGGGGCCAGTAATCAGCCCCAGCATTTT,CASSYGASNQPQHF,TRBV7-2,TRBJ1-5,-,-
TGTGCCAGCAGCTTCCGGGAAACTTCCTACGAGCAGTACTTC,CASSFRETSYEQYF,TRBV7-9,TRBJ2-7,-,-
TGTGCCAGCAGCTTACTAGCGGGAGGTGGGGAGCTGTTTTTT,CASSLLAGGGELFF,TRBV5-4,TRBJ2-2,-,TRBD2
TGTGCCAGCTCACCAACAGAGAACTATGGCTACACCTTC,CASSPTENYGYTF,TRBV18,TRBJ1-2,-,-
TGTGCCAGCAGCTTAATTGCCGTTTCTGATACGCAGTATTTT,CASSLIAVSDTQYF,TRBV13,TRBJ2-3,-,-
TGTGCCAGCAGCTCGGGACTAGCGGTTGGAGAGCAGTACTTC,CASSSGLAVGEQYF,TRBV7-3,TRBJ2-7,-,TRBD2
TGTGCCAGCAGCTTGGTGGCTGACACTGAAGCTTTCTTT,CASSLVADTEAFF,TRBV5-6,TRBJ1-1,-,-
TGCGCCAGCAGCTTGGAAAGCGGGACGGTAGTTCGCAGGTACTACGAGCAGTACTTC,CASSLESGTVVRRYYEQYF,TRBV5-1,TRBJ2-7,-,TRBD2
TGCGCCAGCAGCTTGGAGAACAGGGCCTACGAGCAGTACTTC,CASSLENRAYEQYF,TRBV5-1,TRBJ2-7,-,-
TGTGCCTGGAGTCAACGGGACACTGAAGCTTTCTTT,CAWSQRDTEAFF,TRBV30,TRBJ1-1,-,-
TGTGCAAGTCGAGAGACAGGGCCCCTACCGAATAATGAAAAACTGTTTTTT,CASRETGPLPNNEKLFF,TRBV12-2,TRBJ1-4,once,-
TGTGCCAGCAGCTGGGGGAGCGCCAGCACAGATACGCAGTATTTT,CASSWGSASTDTQYF,TRBV7-9,TRBJ2-3,once,-
TGTGCCAGCAGCTTAGCGCTCCCCCTGAACACCGGGGAGCTGTTTTTT,CASSLALPLNTGELFF,TRBV7-9,TRBJ2-2,-,-
TGTGCCAGCAGCTTGACCCACAGTTCACCCCTCCACTTT,CASSLTHSSPLHF,TRBV5-6,TRBJ1-6,-,-
TGTGCCAGCAGCTTAGCTGGAAGCACAGATACGCAGTATTTT,CASSLAGSTDTQYF,TRBV7-2,TRBJ2-3,-,-
TGTGCCAGCAGCCCAGCTGGGAGGAGAGATGAAGCTTTCTTT,CASSPAGRRDEAFF,TRBV11-2,TRBJ1-1,-,-
TGTGCCAGCAGTTCTCGCATGAACACTGAAGCTTTCTTT,CASSSRMNTEAFF,TRBV6-1,TRBJ1-1,-,-
TGTGCCAGCAGCTTAGGGGGACTCCAAGAGACCCAGTACTTC,CASSLGGLQETQYF,TRBV7-3,TRBJ2-5,-,-
TGTGCCAGCAGTCGTGCCGGGGGGTCCTACGAGCAGTACTTC,CASSRAGGSYEQYF,TRBV5-5,TRBJ2-7,once,TRBD2
TGTGCCATCAGCAACGACAGGACAACAACCGGAAACACCATATATTTT,CAISNDRTTTGNTIYF,TRBV10-3,TRBJ1-3,once,-
TGTGCCAGTAGTCCACGACAGGGGGCCCCCAATGAGCAGTTCTTC,CASSPRQGAPNEQFF,TRBV19,TRBJ2-1,-,TRBD1
TGTGCCAGCAGTAAATCGGGAGGGCCGGAGACCCAGTACTTC,CASSKSGGPETQYF,TRBV28,TRBJ2-5,-,TRBD2
TGTGCCAGCAGCGTACGAGGGACTAGCGAGACAGATACGCAGTATTTT,CASSVRGTSETDTQYF,TRBV9,TRBJ2-3,-,TRBD2
TGTGCCAGCAGTCCAGGGGTTAACTATGGCTACACCTTC,CASSPGVNYGYTF,TRBV6-4,TRBJ1-2,-,-
TGTGCCACCAGCAGAGATCGCCTGGCGGGAGGGCCTTACGAGCAGTACTTC,CATSRDRLAGGPYEQYF,TRBV15,TRBJ2-7,-,TRBD2
TGCGCCAGCAGCTTGGATCCACCCTTGGGAGGCTACACCTTC,CASSLDPPLGGYTF,TRBV5-1,TRBJ1-2,-,-
TGTGCCAGCAGTGATCCGTTGGACTATGGCTACACCTTC,CASSDPLDYGYTF,TRBV25-1,TRBJ1-2,-,-
TGTGCCAGCAGCTTAAGGCTAGCGGGGACCAATGAGCAGTTCTTC,CASSLRLAGTNEQFF,TRBV7-3,TRBJ2-1,-,TRBD2
TGTGCCAGCCGCCGGGGAAGCTCCTACAATGAGCAGTTCTTC,CASRRGSSYNEQFF,TRBV27,TRBJ2-1,once,-
TGTGCCAGCAGTTACAAACAGAACTACGAGCAGTACTTC,CASSYKQNYEQYF,TRBV6-5,TRBJ2-7,-,-
TGTGCCAGTAGTCAACAGCGGGCCGCCTACAATGAGCAGTTCTTC,CASSQQRAAYNEQFF,TRBV19,TRBJ2-1,-,-
TGTGCCAGCAGGACGACAGGGCAAGCTCAGGCTTTCTTT,CASRTTGQAQAFF,TRBV6-5,TRBJ1-1,-,TRBD1
TGTGCCAGCTCACTGAAGGGCGGAGAGCAGTTCTTC,CASSLKGGEQFF,TRBV18,TRBJ2-1,-,-
TGTGCCTGGAGTGTACCTAGGGGCGGCTTCTACGAGCAGTACTTC,CAWSVPRGGFYEQYF,TRBV30,TRBJ2-7,-,-
TGCGCCAGCAGCCAAGGGTCGGCGAGCGGGGAGCTGTTTTTT,CASSQGSASGELFF,TRBV5-1,TRBJ2-2,-,-
TGTGCCAGCAGTGGTGGACAGAAATTGGGAGGCTACACCTTC,CASSGGQKLGGYTF,TRBV6-1,TRBJ1-2,-,-
TGTGCCAGCAGTGAGTCGTGGGGCACAGATACGCAGTATTTT,CASSESWGTDTQYF,TRBV6-4,TRBJ2-3,few,-
TGTGCCAGCAGCTCTAGCGGAAGCACAGATACGCAGTATTTT,CASSSSGSTDTQYF,TRBV7-2,TRBJ2-3,-,TRBD2
TGTGCCAGCTCATCGAACACCGGGGAGCTGTTTTTT,CASSSNTGELFF,TRBV18,TRBJ2-2,once,-